This T cell receptor beta chain came from a study of blood T cell repertoires in COVID-19. The CDR3 loop spans 14 amino acids. Looked up from germline, CDR1 is SQVTM and CDR2 is ANQGSEA. The V end lost 6 bases, the J end lost 8 bases, and 22 bases lay between the germline ends. Authors' data handling: The authors estimated nucleated cell counts from reference gene primer amplification. Here immunoSEQ multiplex PCR was the method, and the copy in TCRdb shows in-frame clones only, minus some. That table furnishes V, J and clone size, whereas the DNA furnished D and trimming. The repertoire holds some 170,000 clones, with more than 75% as singletons. Participants reported their clinical history, and cohort assignment relied on those reports.

The chain joins TRBV29-1 to TRBJ1-1, with unresolved D. The sequencing input was PBMCs or T cells enriched from blood (not recorded which). This TCR came from a human donor with acute COVID-19. The donor label of this sample is uncertain. CDR3 in DNA: TGCAGCGTGGAGAAGCGCCTCAGCGGGCGGGAAGCTTTCTTT. Protein product: CSVEKRLSGREAFF. Full variable domain (rest looked up from reference TRBV29-1 and TRBJ1-1): SAVISQKPSRDICQRGTSLTIQCQVDSQVTMMFWYRQQPGQSLTLIATANQGSEATYESGFVIDKFPISRPNLTFSTLTVSNMSPEDSSIYLCSVEKRLSGREAFFGQGTRLTVV.